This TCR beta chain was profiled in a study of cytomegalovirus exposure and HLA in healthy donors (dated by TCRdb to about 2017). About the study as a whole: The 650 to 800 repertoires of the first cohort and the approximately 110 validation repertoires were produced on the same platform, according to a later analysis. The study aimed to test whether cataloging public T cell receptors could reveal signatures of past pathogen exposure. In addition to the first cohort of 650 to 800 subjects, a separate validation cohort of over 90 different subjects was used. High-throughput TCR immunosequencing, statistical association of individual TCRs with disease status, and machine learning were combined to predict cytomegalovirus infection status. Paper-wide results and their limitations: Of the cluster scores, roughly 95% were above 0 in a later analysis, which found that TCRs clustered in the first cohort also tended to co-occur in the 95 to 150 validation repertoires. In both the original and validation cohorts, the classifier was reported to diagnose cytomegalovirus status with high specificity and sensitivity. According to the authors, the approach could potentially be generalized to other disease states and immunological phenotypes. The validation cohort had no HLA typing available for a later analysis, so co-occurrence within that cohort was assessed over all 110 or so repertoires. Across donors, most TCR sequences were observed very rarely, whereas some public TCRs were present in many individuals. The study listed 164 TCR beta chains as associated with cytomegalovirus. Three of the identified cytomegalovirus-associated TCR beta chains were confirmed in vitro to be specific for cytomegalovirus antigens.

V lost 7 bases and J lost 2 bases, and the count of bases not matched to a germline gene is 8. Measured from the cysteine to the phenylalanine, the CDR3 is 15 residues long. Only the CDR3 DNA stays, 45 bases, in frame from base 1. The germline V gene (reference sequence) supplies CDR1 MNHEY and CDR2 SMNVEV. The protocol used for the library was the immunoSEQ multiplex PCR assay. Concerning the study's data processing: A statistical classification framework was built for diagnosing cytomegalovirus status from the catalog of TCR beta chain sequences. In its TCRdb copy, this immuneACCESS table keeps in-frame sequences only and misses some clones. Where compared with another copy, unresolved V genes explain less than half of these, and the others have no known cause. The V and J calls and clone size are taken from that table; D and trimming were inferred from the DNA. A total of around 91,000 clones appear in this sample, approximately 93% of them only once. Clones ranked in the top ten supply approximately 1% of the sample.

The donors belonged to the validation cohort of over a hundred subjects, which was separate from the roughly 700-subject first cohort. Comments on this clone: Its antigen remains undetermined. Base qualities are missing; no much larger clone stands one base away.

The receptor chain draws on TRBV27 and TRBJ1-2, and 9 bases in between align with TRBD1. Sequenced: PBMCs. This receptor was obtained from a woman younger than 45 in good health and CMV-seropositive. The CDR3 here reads CASKVAGTGNYGYTF. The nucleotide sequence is TGTGCCAGCAAAGTGGCGGGGACAGGGAACTATGGCTACACCTTC.